Listed below are T cell receptor beta chains from one sample, sequenced in a study of OX40 agonist ivuxolimab in advanced cancers. Method: immunoSEQ multiplex PCR; TCRdb's copy keeps in-frame clones and lacks some. The sample yields some 96,000 clones, 75% to 90% seen once. Sequences were derived from CD4+ or CD8+ T cells sorted from blood, sampled in a trial of the OX40 agonist ivuxolimab. The source of these receptors is an adult with an advanced solid tumor such as melanoma, head and neck, liver or kidney cancer. Each CDR3 is given with its conserved first and last residue. D genes are given only for firm matches. Expanded clones get a size class; other rows say once, few or many, or leave the size out.

V gene,clone size,D gene,J gene,CDR3 DNA,CDR3 protein
TRBV7-2,-,-,TRBJ1-5,TGTGCCAGCAGCCAGGGAGGGTCCTCAGGAAATCAGCCCCAGCATTTT,CASSQGGSSGNQPQHF
TRBV12-5,-,TRBD1,TRBJ2-1,TGTGCTAGTGGAAACTCCGGGACAGGGGGAAATATCAGGCGGTACAATGAGCAGTTCTTC,CASGNSGTGGNIRRYNEQFF
TRBV14,-,-,TRBJ1-2,TGTGCCAGCAGCCAAACCCTAGGTGGTGGCTACACCTTC,CASSQTLGGGYTF
TRBV6-1,-,TRBD2,TRBJ2-1,TGTGCCAGCAGTGGCCCCCGGACTAGCGATCGCTACAATGAGCAGTTCTTC,CASSGPRTSDRYNEQFF
TRBV2,-,-,TRBJ2-2,TGTGCCAGCAGTGTTCCGGGTAGAGCCGGGGAGCTGTTTTTT,CASSVPGRAGELFF
TRBV7-2,-,TRBD1,TRBJ2-7,TGTGCCAGCAGCCTATCCGGGACAGGGGGCGCGTCAAGGGAGCAGTACTTC,CASSLSGTGGASREQYF
TRBV6-5,-,-,TRBJ2-5,TGTGTCAGCAGTTGGCAGACCCAAGAGACCCAGTACTTC,CVSSWQTQETQYF
TRBV30,few,-,TRBJ1-1,TGTGCCTGGAGTGGCACTGAAGCTTTCTTT,CAWSGTEAFF
TRBV6-5,-,-,TRBJ1-4,TGTGCCAGCAGTGTGGACAGAATCCGTGAAAAACTGTTTTTT,CASSVDRIREKLFF
TRBV9,-,-,TRBJ1-1,TGTGCCAGCAGCCGGCAGGTTGGGATGAACACTGAAGCTTTCTTT,CASSRQVGMNTEAFF
TRBV13,-,TRBD2,TRBJ2-7,TGTGCCAGCAGCTCCAGACTAGCGCGCTCCTACGAGCAGTACTTC,CASSSRLARSYEQYF
TRBV5-6,-,TRBD1,TRBJ1-2,TGTGCCAGCAGCCCGACAGGGGATCACTATGGCTACACCTTC,CASSPTGDHYGYTF
TRBV5-4,-,TRBD1,TRBJ2-1,TGTGCCAGCAGCCCCGGACAGGCGGTCTACAATGAGCAGTTCTTC,CASSPGQAVYNEQFF
TRBV11-3,-,-,TRBJ2-7,TGTGCCAGCAGCTTAGAAAACTCTGATTACGAGCAGTACTTC,CASSLENSDYEQYF
TRBV6-1,-,-,TRBJ2-5,TGTGCCAGCAGTCTCCCGCACAGCCTTAGGGAGACCCAGTACTTC,CASSLPHSLRETQYF
TRBV30,-,-,TRBJ2-4,TGTGCCTGGAGTGTAAGGGGCAGGCTAGCCAAAAACATTCAGTACTTC,CAWSVRGRLAKNIQYF
TRBV6-5,-,-,TRBJ1-2,TGTGCCAGCAGCCCTATCAGCCCCTATGGCTACACCTTC,CASSPISPYGYTF
TRBV6-5,few,-,TRBJ1-4,TGTGCCAGCAGTGCGCACAGATCAACTAATGAAAAACTGTTTTTT,CASSAHRSTNEKLFF
TRBV5-6,-,TRBD1,TRBJ2-5,TGTGCCAGCAGCTTGACAGGGGTAGAGACCCAGTACTTC,CASSLTGVETQYF
TRBV5-1,-,TRBD2,TRBJ2-2,TGCGCCAGCAGCTTAGCCGGGAGGGACACCGGGGAGCTGTTTTTT,CASSLAGRDTGELFF
TRBV5-4,-,-,TRBJ2-7,TGTGCCAGCAGCCCCGACAGTCCGAAGTTTGGGGGGCAGTACTTC,CASSPDSPKFGGQYF
TRBV7-9,-,TRBD2,TRBJ2-3,TGTGCCAGCAGCCGGGGGGTTCCGCAGTATTTT,CASSRGVPQYF
TRBV14,-,-,TRBJ1-2,TGTGCCAGCAGCCAAGGTCTGACAGGATACTATGGCTACACCTTC,CASSQGLTGYYGYTF
TRBV11-2,few,-,TRBJ2-1,TGTGCCAGCAGCCGCGGCGCGGCCTACAATGAGCAGTTCTTC,CASSRGAAYNEQFF
TRBV4-1,once,TRBD2,TRBJ2-7,TGCGCCAGCAGCCGTATAGCGGGACTAACCTACGAGCAGTACTTC,CASSRIAGLTYEQYF
TRBV5-5,-,TRBD2,TRBJ2-7,TGTGCCAGCAGCTTGGGACTAGCGGGAGTAGGGTACGAGCAGTACTTC,CASSLGLAGVGYEQYF
TRBV28,-,-,TRBJ2-7,TGTGCCAGCAGTGCTACCGGGTGGTCCTACGAGCAGTACTTC,CASSATGWSYEQYF
TRBV11-1,-,-,TRBJ2-5,TGTGCCAGCAGCTTGCGAAGGACATTCCAAGAGACCCAGTACTTC,CASSLRRTFQETQYF
TRBV7-2,-,-,TRBJ2-5,TGTGCCAGCAGCTGGGGACCTGGGCAATCAGAGACCCAGTACTTC,CASSWGPGQSETQYF
TRBV4-2,few,TRBD1,TRBJ1-2,TGTGCCAGCAGCCAAGATCCCCGACAGGGCTGGGGCTACACCTTC,CASSQDPRQGWGYTF
TRBV2,-,-,TRBJ1-5,TGTGCCAGCAGGGAGGGACCATGGGATCAGCCCCAGCATTTT,CASREGPWDQPQHF
TRBV6-1,few,-,TRBJ1-2,TGTGCCAGCAGTGATGCCGGGGGAGGGAGCTATGGCTACACCTTC,CASSDAGGGSYGYTF
TRBV5-6,-,-,TRBJ1-4,TGTGCCAGCAGCTTAGGGGGATCCACAGTTTTT,CASSLGGSTVF
TRBV5-4,once,TRBD1,TRBJ2-3,TGTGCCAGCAGCTTCAGACAGGGGTACACAGATACGCAGTATTTT,CASSFRQGYTDTQYF
TRBV5-1,-,-,TRBJ1-1,TGCGCCAGCAGCTTGGCCCGGATGAACACTGAAGCTTTCTTT,CASSLARMNTEAFF
TRBV7-2,-,TRBD1,TRBJ2-1,TGTGCCAGCAGCTTAAGTGGGACAGGTCAACAACGGCAAAATGAGCAGTTCTTC,CASSLSGTGQQRQNEQFF
TRBV28,-,-,TRBJ1-4,TGTGCCAGCAGTCCCATAACGGGGACAACAACTAATGAAAAACTGTTTTTT,CASSPITGTTTNEKLFF
TRBV11-2,-,-,TRBJ2-7,TGTGCCAGCAGCTTATTAGGGAGCTCCTACGAGCAGTACTTC,CASSLLGSSYEQYF
TRBV6-6,once,-,TRBJ1-5,TGTGCCAGCAGCTCACTCAGGGGTCAGCCCCAGCATTTT,CASSSLRGQPQHF
TRBV5-1,-,-,TRBJ2-7,TGCGCCAGCAGCTTGGGACTCGCCATCTACGAGCAGTACTTC,CASSLGLAIYEQYF
TRBV5-1,-,TRBD2,TRBJ2-3,TGCGCCAGCAGCTTGAGGGGGACCCGGGAGACTAGCGGGGTTGCAGATACGCAGTATTTT,CASSLRGTRETSGVADTQYF
TRBV19,once,TRBD2,TRBJ2-1,TGTGCCAGTAGTATAGAAGCGGGAGGGGCGTACAATGAGCAGTTCTTC,CASSIEAGGAYNEQFF
TRBV7-9,-,TRBD1,TRBJ2-2,TGTGCCAGCAGCTTCCCGACAGGGGTGAACACCGGGGAGCTGTTTTTT,CASSFPTGVNTGELFF
TRBV7-2,-,TRBD2,TRBJ2-5,TGTGCCAGCAGTCGAGCGGGAGAAGAGACCCAGTACTTC,CASSRAGEETQYF
TRBV20-1,-,-,TRBJ2-3,TGCAGTGCTAAGGGCCTAGATACGCAGTATTTT,CSAKGLDTQYF
TRBV5-8,few,-,TRBJ2-5,TGTGCCAGCAGCTTGGAGCAGACCCAGTACTTC,CASSLEQTQYF
TRBV10-3,-,-,TRBJ1-3,TGTGCCACCCGACAGCCCTCTGGAAACACCATATATTTT,CATRQPSGNTIYF
TRBV5-1,few,-,TRBJ1-1,TGCGCCAGCAGCTTGGCCGGGAGTAACACTGAAGCTTTCTTT,CASSLAGSNTEAFF
TRBV4-1,-,-,TRBJ1-4,TGCGCCAGCAGCCAAGATGTAGCGGGGGTGACAACTAATGAAAAACTGTTTTTT,CASSQDVAGVTTNEKLFF
TRBV7-3,-,-,TRBJ2-1,TGTGCCAGCAGCCCATATCATGCTCCCAATGAGCAGTTCTTC,CASSPYHAPNEQFF
TRBV6-1,-,-,TRBJ1-1,TGTGCCAGCAGTGAAGTTGGTGGGGGTTCAACTGAAGCTTTCTTT,CASSEVGGGSTEAFF
TRBV5-1,few,TRBD1,TRBJ2-5,TGCGCCAGCAGCTTGAGGGGACAGGGGGATGGAGAGACCCAGTACTTC,CASSLRGQGDGETQYF
TRBV5-1,once,-,TRBJ2-2,TGCGCCAGCAGCTCGCCTTTGAACACCGGGGAGCTGTTTTTT,CASSSPLNTGELFF
TRBV2,once,TRBD2,TRBJ2-1,TGTGCCAGCACCCATGCGGGGGGAATCTACAATGAGCAGTTCTTC,CASTHAGGIYNEQFF